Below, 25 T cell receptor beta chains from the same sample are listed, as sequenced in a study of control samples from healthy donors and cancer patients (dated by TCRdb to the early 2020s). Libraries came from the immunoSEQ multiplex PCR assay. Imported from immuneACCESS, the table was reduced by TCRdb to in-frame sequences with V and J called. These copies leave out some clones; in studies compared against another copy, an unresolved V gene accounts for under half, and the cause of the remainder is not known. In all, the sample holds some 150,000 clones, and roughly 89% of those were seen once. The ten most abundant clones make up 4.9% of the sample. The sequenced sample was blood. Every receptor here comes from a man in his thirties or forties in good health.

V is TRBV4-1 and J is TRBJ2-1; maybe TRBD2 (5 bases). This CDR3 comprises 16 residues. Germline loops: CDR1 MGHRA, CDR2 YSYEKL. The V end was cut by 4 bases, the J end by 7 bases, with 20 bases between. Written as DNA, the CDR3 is TGCGCCAGCAGCCGGAGGACTGGAAACGCCGTTAATGAGCAGTTCTTC. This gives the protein CASSRRTGNAVNEQFF.

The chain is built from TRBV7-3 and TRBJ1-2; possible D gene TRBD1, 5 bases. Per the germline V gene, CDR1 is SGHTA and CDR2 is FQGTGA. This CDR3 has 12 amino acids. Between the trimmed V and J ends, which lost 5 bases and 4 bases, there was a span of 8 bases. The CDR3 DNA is TGTGCCAGCAGCCCGGGGGGCTATGGCTACACCTTC. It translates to CASSPGGYGYTF.

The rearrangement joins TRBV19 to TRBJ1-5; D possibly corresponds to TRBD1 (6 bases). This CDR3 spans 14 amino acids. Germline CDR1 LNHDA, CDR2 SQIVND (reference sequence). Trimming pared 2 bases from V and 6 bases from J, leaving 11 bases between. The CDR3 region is CASSINRAVQPQHF. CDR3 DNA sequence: TGTGCCAGTAGTATAAACAGGGCGGTTCAGCCCCAGCATTTT.

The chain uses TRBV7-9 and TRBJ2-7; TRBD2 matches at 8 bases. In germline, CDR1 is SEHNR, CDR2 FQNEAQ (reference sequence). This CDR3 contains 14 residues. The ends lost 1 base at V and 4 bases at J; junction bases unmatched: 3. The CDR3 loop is CASSLEAGAYEQYF. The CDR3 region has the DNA TGTGCCAGCAGCTTAGAAGCGGGAGCTTACGAGCAGTACTTC.

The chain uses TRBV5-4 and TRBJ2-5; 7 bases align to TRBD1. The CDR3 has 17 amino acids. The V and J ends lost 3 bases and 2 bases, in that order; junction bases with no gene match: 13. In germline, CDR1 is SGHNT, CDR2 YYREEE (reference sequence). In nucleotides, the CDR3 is TGTGCCAGCAGCTCGACTGGGACAGCCAAACGGCAAGAGACCCAGTACTTC. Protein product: CASSSTGTAKRQETQYF.

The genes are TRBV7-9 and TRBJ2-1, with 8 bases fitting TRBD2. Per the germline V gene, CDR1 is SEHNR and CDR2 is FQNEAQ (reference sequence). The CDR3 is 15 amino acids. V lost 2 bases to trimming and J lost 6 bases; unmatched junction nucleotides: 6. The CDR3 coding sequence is TGTGCCAGCAGCTTATTCCGCGGGAGGTTCAATGAGCAGTTCTTC. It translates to CASSLFRGRFNEQFF.

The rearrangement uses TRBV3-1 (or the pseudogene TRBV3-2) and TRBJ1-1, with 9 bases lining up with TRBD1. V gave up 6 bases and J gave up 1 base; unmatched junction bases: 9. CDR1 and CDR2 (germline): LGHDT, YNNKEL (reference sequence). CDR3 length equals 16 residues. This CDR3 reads CASRHGDRAPNTEAFF. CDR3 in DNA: TGTGCCAGCAGACACGGGGACAGGGCCCCGAACACTGAAGCTTTCTTT.

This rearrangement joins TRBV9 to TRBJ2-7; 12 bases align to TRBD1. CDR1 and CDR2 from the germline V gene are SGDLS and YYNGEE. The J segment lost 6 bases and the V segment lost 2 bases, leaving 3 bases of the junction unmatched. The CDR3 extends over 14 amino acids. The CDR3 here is CASSVGQGAFEQYF. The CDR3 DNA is TGTGCCAGCAGCGTGGGACAGGGGGCCTTCGAGCAGTACTTC. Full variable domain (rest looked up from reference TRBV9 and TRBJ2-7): DSGVTQTPKHLITATGQRVTLRCSPRSGDLSVYWYQQSLDQGLQFLIQYYNGEERAKGNILERFSAQQFPDLHSELNLSSLELGDSALYFCASSVGQGAFEQYFGPGTRLTVT.

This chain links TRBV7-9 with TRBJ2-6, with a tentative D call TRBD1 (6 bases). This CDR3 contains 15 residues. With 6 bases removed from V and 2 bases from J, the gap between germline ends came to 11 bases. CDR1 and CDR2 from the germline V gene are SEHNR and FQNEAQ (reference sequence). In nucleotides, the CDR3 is TGTGCCAGCAGTCCAGGGGAGCCTGGGGCCAACGTCCTGACTTTC. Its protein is CASSPGEPGANVLTF. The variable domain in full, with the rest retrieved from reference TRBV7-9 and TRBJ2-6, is DTGVSQNPRHKITKRGQNVTFRCDPISEHNRLYWYRQTLGQGPEFLTYFQNEAQLEKSRLLSDRFSAERPKGSFSTLEIQRTEQGDSAMYLCASSPGEPGANVLTFGAGSRLTVL.

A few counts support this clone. CDR3 sequence reads: CASSRVRGDNEQFF. CDR3 bases: TGTGCCAGCTCACGGGTCCGGGGGGACAATGAGCAGTTCTTC. This rearrangement joins TRBV18 to TRBJ2-1, with TRBD2 identical over 7 bases. Germline CDR1 and CDR2: KGHSH and LQKENI. V was clipped by 4 bases and J by 5 bases; unmatched bases: 5. This CDR3 contains 14 residues. The full variable domain, in which reference TRBV18 and TRBJ2-1 provide the parts outside the CDR3, is NAGVMQNPRHLVRRRGQEARLRCSPMKGHSHVYWYRQLPEEGLKFMVYLQKENIIDESGMPKERFSAEFPKEGPSILRIQQVVRGDSAAYFCASSRVRGDNEQFFGPGTRLTVL.

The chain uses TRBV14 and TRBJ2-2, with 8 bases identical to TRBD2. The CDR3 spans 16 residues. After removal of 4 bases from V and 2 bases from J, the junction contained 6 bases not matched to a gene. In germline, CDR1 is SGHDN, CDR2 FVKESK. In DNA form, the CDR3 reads TGTGCCAGCAGCCTTTTTAGCGGGGCCAACACCGGGGAGCTGTTTTTT. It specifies CASSLFSGANTGELFF.

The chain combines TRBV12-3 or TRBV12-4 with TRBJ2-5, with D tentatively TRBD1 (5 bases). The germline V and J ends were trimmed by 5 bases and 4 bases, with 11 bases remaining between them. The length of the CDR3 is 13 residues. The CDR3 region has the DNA TGTGCCAGCAGTCCAGGGATAGGAGAGACCCAGTACTTC. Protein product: CASSPGIGETQYF.

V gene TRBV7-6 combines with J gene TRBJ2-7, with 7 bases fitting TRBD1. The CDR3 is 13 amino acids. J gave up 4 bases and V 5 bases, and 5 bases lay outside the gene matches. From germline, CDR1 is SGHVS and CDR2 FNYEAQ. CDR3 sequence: CASSPGQNYEQYF. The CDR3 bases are TGTGCCAGCAGCCCGGGACAGAATTACGAGCAGTACTTC.

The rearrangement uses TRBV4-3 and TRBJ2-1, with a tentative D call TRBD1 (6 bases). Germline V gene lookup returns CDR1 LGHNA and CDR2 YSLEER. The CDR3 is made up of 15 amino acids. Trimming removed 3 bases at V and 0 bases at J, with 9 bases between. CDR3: CASSQGADSYNEQFF. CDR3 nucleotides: TGCGCCAGCAGCCAGGGGGCAGACTCCTACAATGAGCAGTTCTTC.

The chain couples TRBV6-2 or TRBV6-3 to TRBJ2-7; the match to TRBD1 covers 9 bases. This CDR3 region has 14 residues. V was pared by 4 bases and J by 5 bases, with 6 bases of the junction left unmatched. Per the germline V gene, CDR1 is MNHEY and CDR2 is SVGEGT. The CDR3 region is CASSLWTGADEQYF. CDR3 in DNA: TGTGCCAGCAGTTTATGGACAGGGGCTGACGAGCAGTACTTC.

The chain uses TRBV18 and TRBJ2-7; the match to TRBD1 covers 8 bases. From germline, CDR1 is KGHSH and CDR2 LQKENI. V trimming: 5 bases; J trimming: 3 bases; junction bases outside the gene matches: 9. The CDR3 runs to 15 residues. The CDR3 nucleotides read TGTGCCAGCTCATTAACCGGGACAGGACGCTACGAGCAGTACTTC. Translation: CASSLTGTGRYEQYF. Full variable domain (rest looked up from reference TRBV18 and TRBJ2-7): NAGVMQNPRHLVRRRGQEARLRCSPMKGHSHVYWYRQLPEEGLKFMVYLQKENIIDESGMPKERFSAEFPKEGPSILRIQQVVRGDSAAYFCASSLTGTGRYEQYFGPGTRLTVT.

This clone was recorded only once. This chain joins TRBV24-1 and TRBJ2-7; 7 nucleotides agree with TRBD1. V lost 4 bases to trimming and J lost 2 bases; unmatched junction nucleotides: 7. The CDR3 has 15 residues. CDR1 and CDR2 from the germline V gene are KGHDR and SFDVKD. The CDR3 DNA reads TGTGCCACCAGTGAAGGGACAGCTTCCCCCTACGAGCAGTACTTC. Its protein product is CATSEGTASPYEQYF.

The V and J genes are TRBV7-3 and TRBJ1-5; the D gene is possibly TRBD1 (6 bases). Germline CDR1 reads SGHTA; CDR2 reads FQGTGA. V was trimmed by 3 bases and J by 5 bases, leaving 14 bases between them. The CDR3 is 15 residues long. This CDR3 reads CASSLTRGHDQPQHF. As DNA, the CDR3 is TGTGCCAGCAGCTTGACCAGGGGACATGATCAGCCCCAGCATTTT.

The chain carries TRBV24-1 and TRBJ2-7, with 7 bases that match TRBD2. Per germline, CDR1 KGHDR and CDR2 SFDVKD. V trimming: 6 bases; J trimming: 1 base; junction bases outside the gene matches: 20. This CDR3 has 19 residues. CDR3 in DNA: TGTGCCACCAGTAGGCGCAATGAGATACAGACTAGCAGGTCCTACGAGCAGTACTTC. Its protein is CATSRRNEIQTSRSYEQYF.

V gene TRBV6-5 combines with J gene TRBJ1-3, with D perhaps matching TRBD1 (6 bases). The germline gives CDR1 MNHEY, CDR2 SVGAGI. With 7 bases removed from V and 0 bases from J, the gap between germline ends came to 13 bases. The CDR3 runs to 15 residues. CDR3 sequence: CASTLGTSSGNTIYF. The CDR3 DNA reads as TGTGCCAGCACCCTAGGGACAAGCTCTGGAAACACCATATATTTT.

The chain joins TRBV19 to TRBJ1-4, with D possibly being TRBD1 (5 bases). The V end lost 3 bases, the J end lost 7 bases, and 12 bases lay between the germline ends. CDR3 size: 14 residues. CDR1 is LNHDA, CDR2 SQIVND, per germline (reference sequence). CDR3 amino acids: CASSILTDSEKLFF. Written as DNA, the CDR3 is TGTGCCAGTAGTATTCTGACAGATTCTGAAAAACTGTTTTTT. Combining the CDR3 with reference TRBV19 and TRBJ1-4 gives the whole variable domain DGGITQSPKYLFRKEGQNVTLSCEQNLNHDAMYWYRQDPGQGLRLIYYSQIVNDFQKGDIAEGYSVSREKKESFPLTVTSAQKNPTAFYLCASSILTDSEKLFFGSGTQLSVL.

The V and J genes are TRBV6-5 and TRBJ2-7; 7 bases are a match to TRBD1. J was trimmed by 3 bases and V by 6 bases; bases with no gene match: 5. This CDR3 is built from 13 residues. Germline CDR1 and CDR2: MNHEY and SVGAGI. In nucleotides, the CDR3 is TGTGCCAGCAGGCAGGGACAGTACTACGAGCAGTACTTC. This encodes CASRQGQYYEQYF.

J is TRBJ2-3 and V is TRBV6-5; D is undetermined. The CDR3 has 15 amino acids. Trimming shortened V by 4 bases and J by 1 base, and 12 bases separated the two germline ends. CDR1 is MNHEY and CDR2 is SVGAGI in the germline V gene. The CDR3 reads CASSFDPTGTDTQYF. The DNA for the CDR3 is TGTGCCAGCAGTTTCGACCCGACGGGCACAGATACGCAGTATTTT.

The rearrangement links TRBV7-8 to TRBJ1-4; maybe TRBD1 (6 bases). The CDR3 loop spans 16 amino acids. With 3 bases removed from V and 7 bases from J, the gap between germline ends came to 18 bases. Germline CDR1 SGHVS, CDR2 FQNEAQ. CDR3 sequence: CASSFLTGGSTEKLFF. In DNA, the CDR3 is TGTGCCAGCAGCTTTCTGACCGGGGGCTCTACTGAAAAACTGTTTTTT.

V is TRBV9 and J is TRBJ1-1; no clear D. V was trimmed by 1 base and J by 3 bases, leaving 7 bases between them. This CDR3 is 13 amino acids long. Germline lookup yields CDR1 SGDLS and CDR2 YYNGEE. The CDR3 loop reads CASSVSGYTEAFF. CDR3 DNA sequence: TGTGCCAGCAGCGTATCCGGATACACTGAAGCTTTCTTT.